The source of this T cell receptor (beta chain) is a study of T cell responses to AZD1222 COVID-19 vaccine. Whole-study results and caveats: Spike-specific TCR repertoires showed rising breadth and depth after two AZD1222 doses. Spike was spanned by vaccine-associated CD4 TCRs, which were dominant at 160-218 and 743-854. The sample set comprised mostly white British donors with more females, and clonal diversity was possibly underestimated.

Measured with immunoSEQ multiplex PCR; TCRdb has only the in-frame clones, and not every one. The sample lists fewer than 100,000 clones, around 88% occurring once. This clone was seen a single time. What it binds is not known. This TCR was recovered from an adult who received the AZD1222 COVID-19 vaccine. The specimen was peripheral blood, collected 28 days after the second AZD1222 dose.

CDR3: CASSPRTGGRPQHF. Here the CDR3 DNA reads TGTGCCAGCAGTCCCAGGACAGGGGGTAGGCCCCAGCATTTT. The chain combines TRBV27 with TRBJ1-5; 10 nucleotides line up with TRBD1. V was clipped by 5 bases and J by 9 bases; unmatched bases: 7. CDR3 size: 14 residues. The germline CDR1 and CDR2 sequences are MNHEY and SMNVEV (reference sequence).